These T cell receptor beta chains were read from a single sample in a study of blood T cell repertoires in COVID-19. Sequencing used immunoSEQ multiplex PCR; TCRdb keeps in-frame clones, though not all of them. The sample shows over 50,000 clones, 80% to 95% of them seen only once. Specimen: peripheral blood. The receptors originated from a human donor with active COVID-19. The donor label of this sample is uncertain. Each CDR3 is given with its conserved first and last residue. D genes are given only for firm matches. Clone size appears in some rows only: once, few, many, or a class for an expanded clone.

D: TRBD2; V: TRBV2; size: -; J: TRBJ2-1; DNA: TGTGCCAGCAGGGCACTAGCGGGAGATCACAATGAGCAGTTCTTC; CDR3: CASRALAGDHNEQFF
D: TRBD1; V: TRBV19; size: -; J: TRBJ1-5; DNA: TGTGCCAGTAGTCACCGGGACAGGGCTTATAGCAATCAGCCCCAGCATTTT; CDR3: CASSHRDRAYSNQPQHF
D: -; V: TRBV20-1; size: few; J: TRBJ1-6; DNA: TGCAGTGCTAGTGCGGGGGAGAGCTCCTATAATTCACCCCTCCACTTT; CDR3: CSASAGESSYNSPLHF
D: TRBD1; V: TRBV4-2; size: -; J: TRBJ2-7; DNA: TGTGCCAGCAGCCAAGATAGGGACAGCTCCTACGAGCAGTACTTC; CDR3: CASSQDRDSSYEQYF
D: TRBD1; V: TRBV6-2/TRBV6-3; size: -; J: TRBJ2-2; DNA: TGTGCCAGCAGTTCCCCGACAGGGTACACCGGGGAGCTGTTTTTT; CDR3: CASSSPTGYTGELFF
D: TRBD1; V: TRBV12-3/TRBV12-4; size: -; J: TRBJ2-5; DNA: TGTGCCAGCAGGCACAGGGGGCCGGAGACCCAGTACTTC; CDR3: CASRHRGPETQYF
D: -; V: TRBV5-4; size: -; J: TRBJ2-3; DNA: TGTGCCAGCGGGCGAGAAGGAGATACGCAGTATTTT; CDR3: CASGREGDTQYF
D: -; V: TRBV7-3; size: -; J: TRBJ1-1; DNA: TGTGCCAGCAGCTTCGCCAGGGACACTGAAGCTTTCTTT; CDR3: CASSFARDTEAFF
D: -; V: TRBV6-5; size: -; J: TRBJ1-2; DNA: TGTGCCACCTTTCAAGAGATTGGTGGCTACACCTTC; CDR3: CATFQEIGGYTF
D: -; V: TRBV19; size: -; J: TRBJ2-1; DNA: TGTGCCAGTAGTATCAAGGGGTCGATAAAGAATGAGCAGTTCTTC; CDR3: CASSIKGSIKNEQFF
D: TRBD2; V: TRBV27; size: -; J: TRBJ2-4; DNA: TGTGCCAGCAGTTTAAAACCGGGACTAGCGGGAGCCAAAAACATTCAGTACTTC; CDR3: CASSLKPGLAGAKNIQYF
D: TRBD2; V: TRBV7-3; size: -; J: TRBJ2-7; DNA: TGTGCCAGCAGCTCCTCAGCGGGAGGCTACGAGCAGTACTTC; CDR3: CASSSSAGGYEQYF
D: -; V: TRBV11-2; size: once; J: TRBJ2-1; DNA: TGTGCCAGCAGCGTCCTTAGCGGTAGCTCCTACAATGAGCAGTTCTTC; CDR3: CASSVLSGSSYNEQFF
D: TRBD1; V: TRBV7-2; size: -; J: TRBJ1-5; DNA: TGTGCCAGCAGCATCTGGACAGGGGGTCAGCCCCAGCATTTT; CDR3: CASSIWTGGQPQHF